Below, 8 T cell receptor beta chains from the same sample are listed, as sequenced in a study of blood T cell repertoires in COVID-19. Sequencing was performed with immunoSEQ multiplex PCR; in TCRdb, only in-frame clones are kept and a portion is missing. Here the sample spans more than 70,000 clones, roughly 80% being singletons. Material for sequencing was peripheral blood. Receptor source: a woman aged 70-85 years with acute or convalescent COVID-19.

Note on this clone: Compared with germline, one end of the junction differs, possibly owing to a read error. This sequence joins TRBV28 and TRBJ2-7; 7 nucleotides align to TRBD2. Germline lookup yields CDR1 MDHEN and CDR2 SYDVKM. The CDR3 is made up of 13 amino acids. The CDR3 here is CASSPGTTVWRAF. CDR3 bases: TGTGCCAGCAGTCCTGGGACTACCGTCTGGAGGGCCTTC.

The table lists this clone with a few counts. The CDR3 is CASSALSSGRGDTQYF. In DNA form, the CDR3 reads TGTGCCAGCAGTGCCCTTTCTAGCGGGAGAGGTGATACGCAGTATTTT. This chain uses TRBV6-1 with TRBJ2-3; 10 bases are shared with TRBD2. The CDR3 covers 16 residues. Germline V gene lookup returns CDR1 MNHNS and CDR2 SASEGT. J gave up 6 bases and V 4 bases, and 10 bases lay outside the gene matches.

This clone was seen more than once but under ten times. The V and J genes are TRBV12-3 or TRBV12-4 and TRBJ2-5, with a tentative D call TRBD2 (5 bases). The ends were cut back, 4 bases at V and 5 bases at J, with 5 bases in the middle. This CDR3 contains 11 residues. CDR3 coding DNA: TGTGCCAGCAGTTCGGGGGAGACCCAGTACTTC. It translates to CASSSGETQYF.

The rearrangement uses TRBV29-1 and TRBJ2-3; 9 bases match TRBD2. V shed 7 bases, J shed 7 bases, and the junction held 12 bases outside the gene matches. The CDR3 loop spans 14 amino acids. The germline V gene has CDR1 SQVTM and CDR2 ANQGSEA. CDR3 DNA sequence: TGCAGCGCCTCCCCGGGCGGGGGGGGTTATACGCAGTATTTT. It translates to CSASPGGGGYTQYF.

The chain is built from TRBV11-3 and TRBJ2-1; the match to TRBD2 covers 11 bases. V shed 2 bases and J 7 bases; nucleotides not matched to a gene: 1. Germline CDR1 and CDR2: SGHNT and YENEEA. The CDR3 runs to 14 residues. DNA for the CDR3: TGTGCCAGCAGCTTAACTAGCGGGAGTAATGAGCAGTTCTTC. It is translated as CASSLTSGSNEQFF.

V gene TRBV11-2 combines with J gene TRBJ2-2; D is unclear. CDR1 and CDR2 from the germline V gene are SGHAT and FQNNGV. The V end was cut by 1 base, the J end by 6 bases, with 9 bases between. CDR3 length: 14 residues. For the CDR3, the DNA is TGTGCCAGCAGCTTAGTTCGCAGGCCCGGGGAGCTGTTTTTT. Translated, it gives CASSLVRRPGELFF.

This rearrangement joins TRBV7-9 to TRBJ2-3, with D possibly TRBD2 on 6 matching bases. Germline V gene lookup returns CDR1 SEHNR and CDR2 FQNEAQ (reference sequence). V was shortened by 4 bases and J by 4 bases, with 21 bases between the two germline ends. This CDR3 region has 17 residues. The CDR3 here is CASSWRARYRRADTQYF. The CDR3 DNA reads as TGTGCCAGCAGCTGGAGGGCTAGGTATAGGAGGGCAGATACGCAGTATTTT.

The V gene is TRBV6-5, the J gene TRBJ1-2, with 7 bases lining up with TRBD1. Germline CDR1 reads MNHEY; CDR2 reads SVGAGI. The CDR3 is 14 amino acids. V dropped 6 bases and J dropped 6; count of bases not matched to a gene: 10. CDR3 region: CASRPFRQGDGYTF. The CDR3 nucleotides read TGTGCCAGCAGGCCGTTTAGGCAGGGGGATGGCTACACCTTC.